Below, 21 T cell receptor beta chains from the same sample are listed, as sequenced in a study of blood T cell repertoires in COVID-19. Measured with immunoSEQ multiplex PCR; TCRdb has only the in-frame clones, and not every one. Of 55,000 or so clones listed, around nine tenths are singletons. Sample: peripheral blood. The receptors stem from a man in his fifties or sixties with active COVID-19.

V usage is TRBV12-5 and J usage is TRBJ2-3, with D possibly being TRBD2 (6 bases). V was trimmed by 1 base and J by 3 bases, leaving 8 bases between them. Germline V gene sequence: CDR1 LGHNT, CDR2 FRNRAP. The CDR3 sequence is 14 residues long. CDR3 DNA: TGTGCTAGTGGTTTGGCGGGGGAAACAGATACGCAGTATTTT. Translating it yields CASGLAGETDTQYF. Combining the CDR3 with reference TRBV12-5 and TRBJ2-3 gives the whole variable domain DARVTQTPRHKVTEMGQEVTMRCQPILGHNTVFWYRQTMMQGLELLAYFRNRAPLDDSGMPKDRFSAEMPDATLATLKIQPSEPRDSAVYFCASGLAGETDTQYFGPGTRLTVL.

This chain links TRBV20-1 with TRBJ1-2; 7 bases are a match to TRBD1. The trim removed 5 bases at V and 4 bases at J, leaving 1 base unmatched. CDR3 length: 11 amino acids. Germline lookup yields CDR1 DFQATT and CDR2 SNEGSKA (reference sequence). The CDR3: CSAGTAYGYTF. Here the CDR3 DNA reads TGCAGTGCTGGGACAGCCTATGGCTACACCTTC.

The chain has TRBV29-1 and TRBJ2-7, with 9 positions matching TRBD1. CDR3 length: 14 amino acids. Germline V lookup: CDR1 SQVTM, CDR2 ANQGSEA. The V gene end was trimmed by 0 bases and the J gene end by 5 bases; junction bases not matched to a gene: 5. The chain's CDR3 is CSVEDWDRVHEQYF. CDR3 DNA: TGCAGCGTTGAAGACTGGGACAGGGTCCACGAGCAGTACTTC.

The chain is built from TRBV3-1 (or the pseudogene TRBV3-2) and TRBJ2-3; unclear D gene. Germline V gene sequence: CDR1 LGHDT, CDR2 YNNKEL (reference sequence). The length of the CDR3 is 13 residues. V dropped 1 base and J dropped 5 bases, with 7 bases sitting between them. The CDR3 loop is CASSQGAGDTQYF. Here the CDR3 DNA reads TGTGCCAGCAGCCAAGGTGCCGGAGATACGCAGTATTTT.

The chain joins TRBV28 to TRBJ2-7; 10 positions match TRBD2. V lost 5 bases and J lost 5; bases outside the gene matches: 6. This CDR3 spans 14 amino acids. The germline gives CDR1 MDHEN, CDR2 SYDVKM. CDR3 loop: CASSILAGGNEQYF. Written as DNA, the CDR3 is TGTGCCAGCAGTATCTTAGCGGGAGGAAACGAGCAGTACTTC.

The genes are TRBV14 and TRBJ2-7; 9 bases map to TRBD2. Trimming removed 8 bases from V and 2 bases from J; junction bases left unmatched: 7. CDR1 and CDR2 (germline): SGHDN, FVKESK. This CDR3 is built from 14 residues. The chain's CDR3 is CASSPSGTPYEQYF. In DNA, the CDR3 is TGTGCCAGCTCGCCTAGCGGGACCCCCTACGAGCAGTACTTC.

The chain joins TRBV6-2 or TRBV6-3 to TRBJ2-7; TRBD1 aligns across 7 bases. Germline V gene lookup returns CDR1 MNHEY and CDR2 SVGEGT. The V segment lost 2 bases and the J segment 3 bases; nucleotides outside the gene matches: 4. CDR3 length: 14 residues. This CDR3 reads CASSYTGQRYEQYF. CDR3 DNA sequence: TGTGCCAGCAGTTACACGGGACAGCGCTACGAGCAGTACTTC.

The chain combines TRBV7-2 with TRBJ2-3, with 15 bases matching TRBD2. This CDR3 spans 15 amino acids. CDR1 and CDR2 (germline): SGHTA, FQGNSA. J was trimmed by 6 bases and V by 5 bases; bases with no gene match: 3. The CDR3 protein is CASSPGLAGGDTQYF. CDR3 nucleotides: TGTGCCAGCAGCCCTGGACTAGCGGGAGGGGATACGCAGTATTTT.

The rearrangement uses TRBV5-4 and TRBJ1-2, with no clear D. The germline gives CDR1 SGHNT, CDR2 YYREEE (reference sequence). The CDR3 loop spans 13 amino acids. Trimming left V 0 bases short and J 5 bases short, with 8 bases between. CDR3 in amino acids: CASSLDREYGYTF. The CDR3 DNA is TGTGCCAGCAGCTTGGATAGGGAGTATGGCTACACCTTC. The full variable domain, rest sourced from reference TRBV5-4 and TRBJ1-2, is ETGVTQSPTHLIKTRGQQVTLRCSSQSGHNTVSWYQQALGQGPQFIFQYYREEENGRGNFPPRFSGLQFPNYSSELNVNALELDDSALYLCASSLDREYGYTFGSGTRLTVV.

The chain couples TRBV14 to TRBJ2-7; 13 nucleotides line up with TRBD2. Germline lookup yields CDR1 SGHDN and CDR2 FVKESK. The V segment lost 4 bases and the J segment 5 bases; nucleotides outside the gene matches: 14. CDR3 length equals 18 residues. The CDR3: CASSLLGLAGVKKHEQYF. For the CDR3, the DNA is TGTGCCAGCAGCCTTTTAGGACTAGCGGGGGTTAAGAAACACGAGCAGTACTTC.

This chain joins TRBV18 and TRBJ2-7; tentative D call: TRBD1 (6 bases). Trimming removed 2 bases at V and 5 bases at J, with 19 bases between. CDR1 is KGHSH and CDR2 is LQKENI in the germline V gene. This CDR3 comprises 16 residues. This CDR3 is CASSPFPFGRGDEQYF. CDR3 sequence (DNA): TGTGCCAGCTCACCATTTCCCTTTGGCAGGGGCGACGAGCAGTACTTC.

The chain employs TRBV6-6 and TRBJ2-1; 8 bases align to TRBD2. This CDR3 is 15 amino acids long. After removal of 6 bases from V and 2 bases from J, the junction contained 6 bases not matched to a gene. CDR1 is MNHNY, CDR2 SVGAGI, per germline (reference sequence). The chain's CDR3 is CASSQLAGPYNEQFF. The CDR3 coding sequence is TGTGCCAGCAGCCAGCTAGCGGGCCCCTACAATGAGCAGTTCTTC.

The J gene is TRBJ2-6, the V gene TRBV19; D is perhaps TRBD2 (6 bases). The V and J ends lost 3 bases and 1 base respectively, with 7 bases between them. The CDR3 is 15 residues long. Germline V CDR1 and CDR2: LNHDA, SQIVND (reference sequence). In DNA, the CDR3 is TGTGCCAGTAGTATGGAGGGGTCTGGGGCCAACGTCCTGACTTTC. Protein product: CASSMEGSGANVLTF. Combining the CDR3 with reference TRBV19 and TRBJ2-6 gives the whole variable domain DGGITQSPKYLFRKEGQNVTLSCEQNLNHDAMYWYRQDPGQGLRLIYYSQIVNDFQKGDIAEGYSVSREKKESFPLTVTSAQKNPTAFYLCASSMEGSGANVLTFGAGSRLTVL.

This clone was detected only a few times. The V and J genes are TRBV2 and TRBJ2-7; the D gene is possibly TRBD1 (6 bases). The CDR3 has 17 residues. The V and J ends lost 1 base and 0 bases respectively, with 16 bases between them. Germline values: CDR1 SNHLY, CDR2 FYNNEI. The chain's CDR3 is CASSEESLTGSSYEQYF. The DNA of the CDR3 is TGTGCCAGCAGTGAAGAGTCGTTAACAGGGAGCTCCTACGAGCAGTACTTC.

Note on this clone: Other nucleotide sequences in the sample specify the same CDR3. The chain uses TRBV18 and TRBJ2-7; 12 nucleotides match TRBD2. Germline V gene lookup returns CDR1 KGHSH and CDR2 LQKENI. This CDR3 region has 16 residues. Germline trimming cut 0 bases from V and 3 bases from J; bases unmatched to any gene: 3. In DNA, the CDR3 is TGTGCCAGCTCACCACCGCGACTAGCGGGAGTCTACGAGCAGTACTTC. Its translation is CASSPPRLAGVYEQYF.

This chain joins TRBV4-1 and TRBJ2-1, with 13 bases identical to TRBD2. The V segment lost 2 bases and the J segment 8 bases; nucleotides outside the gene matches: 6. Germline CDR1 reads MGHRA; CDR2 reads YSYEKL. This CDR3 contains 16 residues. In nucleotides, the CDR3 is TGCGCCAGCAGCCAATTACTAGCGGGAGGGCCGCATGAGCAGTTCTTC. Amino acid sequence: CASSQLLAGGPHEQFF.

The chain uses TRBV19 and TRBJ1-1, with 9 nucleotides matching TRBD1. The V segment lost 6 bases and the J segment 0 bases; nucleotides outside the gene matches: 8. The V gene's germline CDR1 is LNHDA and CDR2 SQIVND (reference sequence). The CDR3 extends over 16 amino acids. The CDR3 is CASRNRGQGLNTEAFF. CDR3 DNA sequence: TGTGCCAGTAGAAATCGGGGACAGGGTTTGAACACTGAAGCTTTCTTT. Using reference TRBV19 and TRBJ1-1 for the parts outside the CDR3, the full variable domain is DGGITQSPKYLFRKEGQNVTLSCEQNLNHDAMYWYRQDPGQGLRLIYYSQIVNDFQKGDIAEGYSVSREKKESFPLTVTSAQKNPTAFYLCASRNRGQGLNTEAFFGQGTRLTVV.

The chain carries TRBV5-1 and TRBJ1-2; 11 positions match TRBD1. From germline, CDR1 is SGHRS and CDR2 YFSETQ. This CDR3 comprises 15 residues. The J segment lost 2 bases and the V segment lost 4 bases, leaving 4 bases of the junction unmatched. The CDR3 spells CASSPRTGGNYGYTF. The CDR3 region has the DNA TGCGCCAGCAGCCCACGGACAGGGGGCAACTATGGCTACACCTTC.

The chain employs TRBV4-2 and TRBJ2-3; 14 bases line up with TRBD2. CDR3 length: 18 amino acids. Germline V CDR1 and CDR2: LGHNA, YNFKEQ. Trimming cost V 0 bases and J 7 bases; bases outside gene matches: 9. Here the CDR3 reads CASSQELTGLAGDNTQYF. The CDR3 DNA reads as TGTGCCAGCAGCCAAGAATTAACGGGACTAGCGGGAGATAATACGCAGTATTTT.

The chain joins TRBV27 to TRBJ1-1, with D unresolved. The CDR3 loop spans 13 amino acids. Germline loops: CDR1 MNHEY, CDR2 SMNVEV (reference sequence). Trimming cost V 4 bases and J 1 base, with 7 bases left between them. The CDR3 sequence: CASSWSKNTEAFF. CDR3 bases: TGTGCCAGCAGTTGGAGTAAGAACACTGAAGCTTTCTTT.

The chain links TRBV18 to TRBJ2-7, with D possibly matching TRBD1 (5 bases). The germline CDR1 and CDR2 sequences are KGHSH and LQKENI. This CDR3 is 16 amino acids long. Trimming removed 6 bases from V and 4 bases from J, with 22 bases in between. In DNA, the CDR3 is TGTGCCAGCTCCCCGTTTACGGGCAGGGTAGCATACGAGCAGTACTTC. Translating gives CASSPFTGRVAYEQYF.